This paragraph reports one T cell receptor (beta chain). This record belongs to a study of T cell changes during pregnancy in multiple sclerosis. This CDR3 has 17 amino acids. V lost 4 bases to trimming and J lost 4 bases; unmatched junction nucleotides: 10. The germline CDR1 and CDR2 sequences are SGHRS and YFSETQ. Only in-frame clones appear in the TCRdb table, and some are missing; sequencing was by immunoSEQ multiplex PCR. The data show tens of thousands of clones, around 90% seen once. J is TRBJ2-3 and V is TRBV5-1; 12 bases agree with TRBD2. The sequence was obtained from a female donor in good health, enrolled as a control in a pregnancy study. The material was CD4+ T cells from peripheral blood mononuclear cells, obtained in the third trimester of pregnancy. This CDR3 reads CASSILPTSGGSDTQYF. DNA for the CDR3: TGCGCCAGCAGCATCCTCCCTACTAGCGGGGGGTCAGATACGCAGTATTTT. Full variable domain (rest looked up from reference TRBV5-1 and TRBJ2-3): KAGVTQTPRYLIKTRGQQVTLSCSPISGHRSVSWYQQTPGQGLQFLFEYFSETQRNKGNFPGRFSGRQFSNSRSEMNVSTLELGDSALYLCASSILPTSGGSDTQYFGPGTRLTVL.